The clone carrying this T cell receptor (beta chain) showed up just a few times. Its antigen is unidentified. MiXCR was run by TCRdb on the RT-PCR reads, yielding one entry per CDR3 protein. The sample includes 650,000 or so distinct CDR3 sequences, 14% of them seen just once. The data were taken from a study of response to subunit inactivated influenza vaccine. General study results and limits: Authors proposed each seasonal influenza vaccination draws in few new T cells.

Trimming removed 1 base from V and 6 bases from J, with 9 bases in between. Germline V CDR1 and CDR2: MNHNY, SVGAGI (reference sequence). The CDR3 length is 13 residues. The source material was PBMCs from blood, sampled 14 days before vaccination. V is TRBV6-6 and J is TRBJ1-2, with D unresolved. The clonotype originates from a man aged 50-59 years who received an inactivated influenza vaccine. CDR3 sequence (DNA): TGTGCCAGCAGTTACTTTGAAGGAGATGGCTACACCTTC. It is translated as CASSYFEGDGYTF.